A selection of T cell receptor beta chains follows, all from one sample in a study of beta chain features in type 1 diabetes. TCRdb keeps only in-frame clones here, not all; method: immunoSEQ multiplex PCR. Found here are 300,000 to 350,000 clones, about 13% of them singletons; the top ten hold roughly 0.015%. Sequencing used naive CD4+ T cells from blood. Receptors originate from a woman aged 18-30 years with type 1 diabetes. Each CDR3 is given with its conserved first and last residue. The order of the fields is CDR3 length, J gene, V gene, D gene, clone size, CDR3 DNA, CDR3 protein. D genes are given only for firm matches. Clone sizes are given selectively: once, few, many, or a class where the clone is expanded.

15 | TRBJ1-2 | TRBV19 | . | few | TGTGCCAGTAGTATTAGTATGGCCGTCAGGTATGGCTACACCTTC | CASSISMAVRYGYTF
12 | TRBJ1-2 | TRBV30 | . | . | TGTGCCTGGACGGGACTCCGCTATGGCTACACCTTC | CAWTGLRYGYTF
16 | TRBJ2-3 | TRBV9 | . | . | TGTGCCAGCAGCGTAGAGGGGGTGGACTTTCCAGATACGCAGTATTTT | CASSVEGVDFPDTQYF
13 | TRBJ1-2 | TRBV7-2 | . | few | TGTGCCAGCAGTTCTCGGGACACCTATGGCTACACCTTC | CASSSRDTYGYTF
16 | TRBJ2-7 | TRBV27 | . | few | TGTGCCAGCAGTCCCATCCCCGCCGAGAAGTCCTACGAGCAGTACTTC | CASSPIPAEKSYEQYF
11 | TRBJ2-5 | TRBV20-1 | . | . | TGCAGTGCTACCGGGGGTGAGACCCAGTACTTC | CSATGGETQYF
17 | TRBJ2-3 | TRBV9 | TRBD2 | . | TGTGCCAGCAGCGGCCCGACTAGCGGGAGGGTTGAAGATACGCAGTATTTT | CASSGPTSGRVEDTQYF
16 | TRBJ2-3 | TRBV11-2 | . | . | TGTGCCAGCAGCTTAGAGAGGGGGCGGGGGGCAGATACGCAGTATTTT | CASSLERGRGADTQYF
19 | TRBJ2-1 | TRBV7-9 | TRBD2 | . | TGTGCCAGCAGCACCAAGAGAGGACTAGCGGTTAGGTCCTACAATGAGCAGTTCTTC | CASSTKRGLAVRSYNEQFF
15 | TRBJ1-1 | TRBV7-6 | . | . | TGTGCCAGCAGCTTAGTGTCACAGACGAACACTGAAGCTTTCTTT | CASSLVSQTNTEAFF
16 | TRBJ2-7 | TRBV19 | . | few | TGTGCCAGGCCCCGGGACACGACTTGGGTGGCCTACGAGCAGTACTTC | CARPRDTTWVAYEQYF
13 | TRBJ2-1 | TRBV6-5 | . | . | TGTGCCAGTCGGGTCCCGAACTCCCATGAGCAGTTCTTC | CASRVPNSHEQFF
15 | TRBJ2-1 | TRBV9 | . | . | TGTGCCAGCAGCGTAGATGGCGGTTCCTACAATGAGCAGTTCTTC | CASSVDGGSYNEQFF
14 | TRBJ2-7 | TRBV18 | . | . | TGTGCCAGCTCACCTAGCGGAGGTTTCTACGAGCAGTACTTC | CASSPSGGFYEQYF
14 | TRBJ1-5 | TRBV6-5 | . | . | TGTGCCAGCAGTTATCGGGTTGGCAATCAGCCCCAGCATTTT | CASSYRVGNQPQHF
15 | TRBJ2-1 | TRBV7-2 | . | . | TGTGCCAGCAGCTTAGCTTCTGGCCTGCACAATGAGCAGTTCTTC | CASSLASGLHNEQFF
14 | TRBJ2-1 | TRBV27 | TRBD2 | few | TGTGCCAGCATGGGGTGGGAGGGCGGCAATGAGCAGTTCTTC | CASMGWEGGNEQFF
14 | TRBJ1-1 | TRBV30 | . | few | TGTGCCTGGATGCACGGACTATTGGACACTGAAGCTTTCTTT | CAWMHGLLDTEAFF
15 | TRBJ2-1 | TRBV28 | TRBD2 | few | TGTGCCAGCACCTCCCCAGTAGCGGGAGTAGGGGAGCAGTTCTTC | CASTSPVAGVGEQFF
16 | TRBJ2-2 | TRBV18 | . | . | TGTGCCAGCTCACCATTCCCAGTGGTGAACACCGGGGAGCTGTTTTTT | CASSPFPVVNTGELFF
18 | TRBJ1-3 | TRBV4-3 | TRBD1 | few | TGCGCCAGCAGCCAAGAGCCGGGACAGGGGGTTGCTGGAAACACCATATATTTT | CASSQEPGQGVAGNTIYF
15 | TRBJ2-1 | TRBV10-3 | TRBD1 | . | TGTGCCATCAGCCGAGGGACAGGGGGTAACGATGAGCAGTTCTTC | CAISRGTGGNDEQFF
13 | TRBJ1-1 | TRBV5-4 | . | . | TGTGCCAGCAGTTTACCAGGGAACACTGAAGCTTTCTTT | CASSLPGNTEAFF
17 | TRBJ2-5 | TRBV25-1 | TRBD2 | . | TGTGCCAGCAGTGATTTTCTGACTAGCGGGTACCAAGAGACCCAGTACTTC | CASSDFLTSGYQETQYF
12 | TRBJ1-1 | TRBV29-1 | . | few | TGCAGCGTTGTAGGGGGAGGGAATGAAGCTTTCTTT | CSVVGGGNEAFF
18 | TRBJ2-5 | TRBV9 | TRBD2 | . | TGTGCCAGCAGCCGGACTAGCGGGAGGCCCACCCTCCAAGAGACCCAGTACTTC | CASSRTSGRPTLQETQYF
15 | TRBJ1-1 | TRBV5-1 | . | few | TGCGCCAGCAGCTTGGGGTTCGGGGGTCACACTGAAGCTTTCTTT | CASSLGFGGHTEAFF
15 | TRBJ2-7 | TRBV18 | . | few | TGTGCCAGCTCACCGCCGACTGCTAGCTCCTACGAGCAGTACTTC | CASSPPTASSYEQYF
15 | TRBJ2-3 | TRBV5-1 | . | . | TGCGCCAGCAGCTTGGCCGAGGGTAGAAGGGATACGCAGTATTTT | CASSLAEGRRDTQYF
17 | TRBJ2-1 | TRBV19 | . | few | TGTGCCAGTAGCCAACCCCGGCTAGCTGAATCCTACAATGAGCAGTTCTTC | CASSQPRLAESYNEQFF
14 | TRBJ2-3 | TRBV29-1 | . | few | TGCAGCGCCAGGACTCGCCCCGCGGCAGATACGCAGTATTTT | CSARTRPAADTQYF
17 | TRBJ2-1 | TRBV11-2 | TRBD2 | . | TGTGCCAGCAGCTTAGGCGGGAGTCAACGGTCGATGAATGAGCAGTTCTTC | CASSLGGSQRSMNEQFF
18 | TRBJ2-3 | TRBV5-1 | TRBD1 | . | TGCGCCAGCAGCTTGCGGACCCTTGGGGACAGGGGCACAGATACGCAGTATTTT | CASSLRTLGDRGTDTQYF
15 | TRBJ1-5 | TRBV5-1 | . | . | TGCGCCAGCAGCTTCTCACAGGGAAGCAATCAGCCCCAGCATTTT | CASSFSQGSNQPQHF
14 | TRBJ1-2 | TRBV9 | . | . | TGTGCCAGCAGCGTAGCGATGGCAGGGAACGGCTACACCTTC | CASSVAMAGNGYTF
15 | TRBJ2-1 | TRBV5-4 | TRBD2 | few | TGTGCCAGCAGCCCGGTGGGCGGGAGGGCCAATGAGCAGTTCTTC | CASSPVGGRANEQFF
15 | TRBJ2-3 | TRBV7-9 | TRBD2 | once | TGTGCCAGCAGCATCGGGACTAGCGGCACAGATACGCAGTATTTT | CASSIGTSGTDTQYF
14 | TRBJ2-3 | TRBV7-3 | . | few | TGTGCCAGCAGCCCCAGGGGGGTCGCAGATACGCAGTATTTT | CASSPRGVADTQYF
11 | TRBJ2-1 | TRBV7-2 | . | few | TGTGCCAGCAGTCTCGGGGATGAGCAGTTCTTC | CASSLGDEQFF
13 | TRBJ2-1 | TRBV15 | . | . | TGTGCCACCAGCCCAGGGGTCAGGAATGAGCAGTTCTTC | CATSPGVRNEQFF
13 | TRBJ2-5 | TRBV5-4 | TRBD1 | few | TGTGCCAGCAGCACAGGGGTTCAAGAGACCCAGTACTTC | CASSTGVQETQYF
15 | TRBJ2-1 | TRBV27 | TRBD2 | few | TGTGCCAGCACCCCAAGGACTAGCGGCTACAATGAGCAGTTCTTC | CASTPRTSGYNEQFF
15 | TRBJ2-7 | TRBV23-1 | TRBD1 | few | TGCGCCAGCTCGCCCCCCCGGGACAGAACCGACGAGCAGTACTTC | CASSPPRDRTDEQYF
17 | TRBJ1-2 | TRBV23-1 | . | . | TGCGCCAGCAGTCAATTAAGGCTTAGATCGGGCGAACAGGATCCCACCTTC | CASSQLRLRSGEQDPTF
13 | TRBJ1-2 | TRBV27 | . | . | TGTGCCAGCAGTCTCCTTCCAGGTGGGGGCTACACCTTC | CASSLLPGGGYTF
15 | TRBJ1-1 | TRBV15 | . | few | TGTGCCACCACGGGAAGGGTTTCGACGAACACTGAAGCTTTCTTT | CATTGRVSTNTEAFF